This is a list of T cell receptor beta chains from one sample in a study of cytomegalovirus exposure and HLA in healthy donors. The repertoire was sequenced with immunoSEQ multiplex PCR; TCRdb's copy has only in-frame clones and lacks some. The sample lists 130,000 or so clones, 75% to 80% occurring once. Specimen: PBMCs. The receptors were sampled from a male donor in good health and CMV-seronegative. CDR3s include the opening cysteine and the closing phenylalanine or tryptophan. The D gene is left open where the match is weak. Clone size, where shown, is once, few, many, or a class for clones that have expanded.

J | V | D | size | CDR3 | DNA
TRBJ1-2 | TRBV29-1 | NA | NA | CSVATRGHGYTF | TGCAGCGTTGCGACCAGGGGCCATGGCTACACCTTC
TRBJ1-1 | TRBV25-1 | TRBD1 | once | CASSEGQGLNTEAFF | TGTGCCAGCAGTGAGGGACAGGGATTGAACACTGAAGCTTTCTTT
TRBJ1-6 | TRBV18 | TRBD1 | NA | CASSPDRGNNSPLHF | TGTGCCAGCTCACCCGACAGGGGGAATAATTCACCCCTCCACTTT
TRBJ2-7 | TRBV5-4 | NA | NA | CASSLDWSYEQYF | TGTGCCAGCAGCCTGGACTGGTCTTACGAGCAGTACTTC
TRBJ1-5 | TRBV5-1 | NA | NA | CASSLGPGGNQPQHF | TGCGCCAGCAGCTTGGGACCCGGGGGCAATCAGCCCCAGCATTTT
TRBJ1-2 | TRBV6-6 | NA | few | CASSYSERYTF | TGTGCCAGCAGTTACTCGGAGCGGTACACCTTC
TRBJ1-1 | TRBV19 | NA | NA | CATALNGRETEAFF | TGTGCCACCGCCCTTAACGGTCGGGAGACTGAAGCTTTCTTT
TRBJ2-3 | TRBV30 | NA | NA | CAWSVQGWGDTQYF | TGTGCCTGGAGTGTACAAGGGTGGGGGGACACGCAGTATTTT
TRBJ2-7 | TRBV7-9 | NA | NA | CASSLAQGSLYEQYF | TGTGCCAGCAGCTTAGCGCAGGGGTCCCTTTACGAGCAGTACTTC
TRBJ2-2 | TRBV6-1 | NA | NA | CASSESGITGELFF | TGTGCCAGCAGTGAATCGGGGATTACCGGGGAGCTGTTTTTT
TRBJ2-1 | TRBV5-4 | TRBD2 | NA | CASSPGGTTLDEQFF | TGTGCCAGCAGCCCCGGGGGGACGACACTGGATGAGCAGTTCTTC
TRBJ1-2 | TRBV5-4 | NA | NA | CASSSDIQDYGYTF | TGTGCCAGCAGCTCCGACATTCAGGACTATGGCTACACCTTC
TRBJ2-7 | TRBV5-6 | TRBD2 | once | CASSSTSGGYEQYF | TGTGCCAGCAGCTCCACTAGCGGGGGATACGAGCAGTACTTC
TRBJ2-7 | TRBV18 | TRBD2 | NA | CASSPTTSGSYEQYF | TGTGCCAGCTCACCAACGACTAGCGGTTCCTACGAGCAGTACTTC
TRBJ1-1 | TRBV5-1 | TRBD1 | NA | CASSSRQGAEAFF | TGCGCCAGCAGCTCACGACAGGGGGCTGAAGCTTTCTTT
TRBJ2-2 | TRBV7-9 | NA | NA | CASSLSSRAMTGELFF | TGTGCCAGCAGCTTATCGAGCCGAGCAATGACCGGGGAGCTGTTTTTT
TRBJ1-1 | TRBV11-2 | TRBD1 | once | CASSEQGSGTEAFF | TGTGCCAGCAGCGAACAGGGGAGCGGTACTGAAGCTTTCTTT
TRBJ1-5 | TRBV2 | NA | NA | CASTGQSNQPQHF | TGTGCCAGCACAGGGCAGAGCAATCAGCCCCAGCATTTT
TRBJ2-7 | TRBV7-2 | TRBD1 | NA | CASSDRDRGSYEQYF | TGTGCCAGCAGCGACCGGGACAGGGGGTCCTACGAGCAGTACTTC
TRBJ2-3 | TRBV10-1 | TRBD1 | once | CASSGGQVGRGDTQYF | TGCGCCAGCAGTGGGGGACAGGTGGGCCGTGGAGATACGCAGTATTTT
TRBJ2-1 | TRBV7-3 | TRBD2 | NA | CASSLLFGGGPNEQFF | TGTGCCAGCAGTCTCCTTTTCGGGGGGGGCCCCAATGAGCAGTTCTTC
TRBJ1-2 | TRBV14 | TRBD1 | NA | CASSPDRAGYTF | TGTGCCAGCAGCCCAGACAGGGCTGGCTACACCTTC
TRBJ2-1 | TRBV5-6 | TRBD1 | few | CASSYGTAKQFF | TGTGCCAGCAGCTACGGGACAGCGAAGCAGTTCTTC
TRBJ2-3 | TRBV7-2 | TRBD1 | NA | CASSLEGQGLDTQYF | TGTGCCAGCAGCTTAGAAGGACAGGGGTTGGATACGCAGTATTTT
TRBJ1-1 | TRBV19 | NA | NA | CASKQGLNTEAFF | TGTGCCAGTAAGCAGGGGTTGAACACTGAAGCTTTCTTT
TRBJ2-1 | TRBV5-1 | TRBD2 | NA | CASSVEGFGGEVDEQFF | TGCGCCAGCAGTGTCGAAGGCTTCGGGGGGGAAGTCGATGAGCAGTTCTTC
TRBJ1-2 | TRBV9 | NA | NA | CASSVGQLANYGYTF | TGTGCCAGCAGCGTAGGTCAGCTAGCTAACTATGGCTACACCTTC
TRBJ2-7 | TRBV4-3 | NA | NA | CASSQDRGYEQYF | TGCGCCAGCAGCCAAGATAGGGGGTACGAGCAGTACTTC
TRBJ1-2 | TRBV7-9 | NA | NA | CASSLTGSSYGYTF | TGTGCCAGCAGCCTAACAGGGTCGAGCTATGGCTACACCTTC
TRBJ2-7 | TRBV29-1 | NA | NA | CSVVGLQDRYEQYF | TGCAGCGTTGTTGGTCTCCAGGATCGCTACGAGCAGTACTTC
TRBJ1-4 | TRBV7-2 | NA | NA | CASSQGRGAGEKLFF | TGTGCCAGCAGCCAGGGGAGGGGGGCTGGTGAAAAACTGTTTTTT
TRBJ2-2 | TRBV5-4 | TRBD2 | NA | CASSLKGLAGGLTGELFF | TGTGCCAGCAGCTTGAAGGGACTAGCGGGGGGACTCACCGGGGAGCTGTTTTTT
TRBJ1-5 | TRBV5-5 | NA | NA | CASSLSGDISQPQHF | TGTGCCAGCAGCTTGAGTGGGGACATAAGCCAGCCCCAGCATTTT
TRBJ1-2 | TRBV30 | TRBD1 | NA | CAWSVPRQGAAIYGYTF | TGTGCCTGGAGTGTTCCCCGGCAGGGGGCTGCAATCTATGGCTACACCTTC
TRBJ2-5 | TRBV2 | NA | NA | CASTQNGGAPNQETQYF | TGTGCCAGCACTCAAAATGGGGGGGCGCCGAACCAAGAGACCCAGTACTTC
TRBJ1-1 | TRBV7-9 | TRBD1 | few | CAINSAGGGIHTEAFF | TGTGCCATCAACTCAGCAGGGGGGGGAATACACACTGAAGCTTTCTTT
TRBJ1-2 | TRBV6-6 | TRBD1 | NA | CASRPSDRVSGYTF | TGTGCCAGCAGACCCTCGGACAGGGTAAGCGGCTACACCTTC
TRBJ2-7 | TRBV14 | NA | once | CARAPGRGCEQYF | TGTGCCAGAGCGCCGGGTAGGGGGTGCGAGCAGTACTTC
TRBJ2-7 | TRBV6-5 | TRBD1 | NA | CASSTPGGRSYEQYF | TGTGCCAGCAGTACCCCAGGGGGAAGGTCCTACGAGCAGTACTTC
TRBJ1-4 | TRBV6-5 | TRBD1 | NA | CASSTGQTNEKLFF | TGTGCCAGCAGCACGGGACAGACTAATGAAAAACTGTTTTTT
TRBJ2-2 | TRBV29-1 | TRBD1 | NA | CSVSAGGETGELFF | TGCAGCGTCTCGGCAGGGGGCGAGACCGGGGAGCTGTTTTTT
TRBJ2-6 | TRBV10-3 | TRBD1 | NA | CAIRGQGSGANVLTF | TGTGCCATCAGGGGACAGGGCTCTGGGGCCAACGTCCTGACTTTC
TRBJ2-7 | TRBV7-2 | NA | NA | CASSPGGSLAYEQYF | TGTGCCAGCAGCCCCGGGGGTTCCCTAGCCTACGAGCAGTACTTC
TRBJ1-2 | TRBV2 | TRBD1 | NA | CASSGTGDYGYTF | TGTGCCAGCAGTGGGACAGGGGACTATGGCTACACCTTC
TRBJ2-3 | TRBV2 | NA | NA | CASRLDLSDTQYF | TGTGCCAGCAGACTAGATCTTTCTGATACGCAGTATTTT
TRBJ2-7 | TRBV4-2 | TRBD1 | NA | CASSPRDRGEYEQYF | TGTGCCAGCAGTCCCCGGGACAGGGGAGAATACGAGCAGTACTTC
TRBJ1-5 | TRBV29-1 | NA | NA | CSVGSGVGQPQHF | TGCAGCGTTGGATCCGGGGTTGGGCAGCCCCAGCATTTT
TRBJ2-7 | TRBV11-3 | NA | NA | CASSFVWGQGEQYF | TGTGCCAGCAGCTTCGTTTGGGGCCAGGGCGAGCAGTACTTC
TRBJ2-1 | TRBV7-3 | NA | NA | CASSPLSGYNEQFF | TGTGCCAGCAGCCCCCTCAGCGGATACAATGAGCAGTTCTTC
TRBJ2-1 | TRBV2 | NA | NA | CASSFSGGVYNEQFF | TGTGCCAGCAGTTTCAGCGGCGGGGTTTACAATGAGCAGTTCTTC
TRBJ1-2 | TRBV5-4 | TRBD1 | NA | CASSSWDRLNYGYTF | TGTGCCAGCAGCTCCTGGGACAGGCTTAACTATGGCTACACCTTC
TRBJ2-7 | TRBV27 | TRBD1 | NA | CASSPGTAEQYF | TGTGCCAGCAGTCCAGGGACAGCCGAGCAGTACTTC